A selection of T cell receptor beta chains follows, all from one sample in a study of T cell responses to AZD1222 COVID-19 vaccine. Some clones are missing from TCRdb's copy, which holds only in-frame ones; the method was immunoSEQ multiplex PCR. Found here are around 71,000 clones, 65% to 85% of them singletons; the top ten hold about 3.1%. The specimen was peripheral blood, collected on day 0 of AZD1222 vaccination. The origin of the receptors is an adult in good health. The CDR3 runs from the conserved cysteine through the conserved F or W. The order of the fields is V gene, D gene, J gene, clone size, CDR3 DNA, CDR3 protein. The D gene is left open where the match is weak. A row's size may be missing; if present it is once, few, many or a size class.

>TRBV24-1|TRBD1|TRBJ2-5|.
TGTGCCACCAGTGAGGGACAGGGCAATGAGGCTAGCCCCCAAGAGACCCAGTACTTC
CATSEGQGNEASPQETQYF
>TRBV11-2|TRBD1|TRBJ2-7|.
TGTGCCAGCAGCACATCGACAGGGTCCTACGAGCAGTACTTC
CASSTSTGSYEQYF
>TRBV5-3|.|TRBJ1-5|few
TGTGCCAGAAGCTTGGGGGGATTCAATCAGCCCCAGCATTTT
CARSLGGFNQPQHF
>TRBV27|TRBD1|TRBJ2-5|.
TGTGCCAGCAGTGCTCGACAGGGGGCGCTTCATAAAGAGACCCAGTACTTC
CASSARQGALHKETQYF
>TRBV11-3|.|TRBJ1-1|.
TGTGCCAGCCAAGGCGCTGGGAGCACTGAAGCTTTCTTT
CASQGAGSTEAFF
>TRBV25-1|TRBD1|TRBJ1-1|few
TGTGCCAGCAGTGACTCCAGGGGGTACGGCACTGAAGCTTTCTTT
CASSDSRGYGTEAFF
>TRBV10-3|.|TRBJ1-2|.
TGTGCCATTATACGGGACGGACCGTATGGAGGGGGCTACACCTTC
CAIIRDGPYGGGYTF
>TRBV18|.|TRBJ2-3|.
TGTGCCAGCTCCCTAGGGACGGTTACAGATACGCAGTATTTT
CASSLGTVTDTQYF
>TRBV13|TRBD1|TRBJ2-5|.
TGTGCCAGCAGCTTAACCCCGGGGACAGCGGAGACCCAGTACTTC
CASSLTPGTAETQYF
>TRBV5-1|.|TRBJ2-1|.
TGCGCCAGCAGCTTCGACAGGCTCTCCTACAATGAGCAGTTCTTC
CASSFDRLSYNEQFF
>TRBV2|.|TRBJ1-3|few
TGTGCCAGCAGCATAATAGGAGACAGCCTCTCTGGAAACACCATATATTTT
CASSIIGDSLSGNTIYF